Given below is one T cell receptor (beta chain) in context. Antigen: not known. V was shortened by 0 bases and J by 4 bases, with 10 bases between the two germline ends. The CDR3 length is 14 residues. CDR1 is SGHNT, CDR2 YYREEE, per germline (reference sequence). Clones were sequenced by immunoSEQ multiplex PCR, and TCRdb holds only the in-frame ones, with some missing. Of 50,000 to 60,000 clones listed, approximately 83% are singletons. The data stem from a study of glioma-infiltrating T cells after dendritic cell vaccination. Study as a whole: Three intradermal dendritic cell vaccine injections were given every two weeks. Study conclusions and caveats: Longer survival after dendritic cell vaccination followed higher pretreatment TIL content. Only a small number of patients had complete blood and tumor samples.

The time point: after dendritic cell vaccination, including at tumor progression/relapse. Patients had residual fresh-frozen tumor tissue and more than two years of survival data. The sequence came from a human donor with glioblastoma. The sequences come from blood, collected after dendritic cell vaccination. The rearrangement links TRBV5-4 to TRBJ1-2, with D tentatively TRBD1 (5 bases). CDR3 amino acids: CASSLVGRGYGYTF. Here the CDR3 DNA reads TGTGCCAGCAGCTTGGTGGGGCGGGGCTATGGCTACACCTTC.